The 17 T cell receptor beta chains given below trace back to one sample, sequenced in a study of T cell responses to AZD1222 COVID-19 vaccine. The data were produced by immunoSEQ multiplex PCR, yet TCRdb's version contains in-frame clones alone and is incomplete. The sample contains some 83,000 clones, around 88% of which appear only once. The starting material was peripheral blood, obtained on day 0 of AZD1222 vaccination. These receptors all come from an adult in good health.

This clone was counted once. The genes are TRBV29-1 and TRBJ2-5, with D tentatively TRBD1 (6 bases). Deletions cut 2 bases from V and 7 bases from J, with 17 bases between. Germline V gene lookup returns CDR1 SQVTM and CDR2 ANQGSEA. CDR3 size: 14 residues. In DNA form, the CDR3 reads TGCAGCGTTGAACCCTGGACAGTGGATGGGACCCAGTACTTC. Translation: CSVEPWTVDGTQYF.

This clone was recorded once. The gene calls are TRBV7-9 and TRBJ2-2; TRBD2 matches 8 bases. The CDR3 spans 16 residues. CDR1 is SEHNR and CDR2 is FQNEAQ in the germline V gene (reference sequence). Unmatched junction bases numbered 10, after V lost 5 bases and J lost 5 bases. CDR3 in amino acids: CASSPPGGGRTGELFF. The CDR3 coding sequence is TGTGCCAGCAGCCCGCCTGGCGGGGGGAGGACCGGGGAGCTGTTTTTT.

The rearrangement uses TRBV28 and TRBJ2-5, with D unclear. V was shortened by 7 bases and J by 5 bases, with 17 bases between the two germline ends. Per the germline V gene, CDR1 is MDHEN and CDR2 is SYDVKM. This CDR3 contains 14 residues. The CDR3 loop is CASTPATGMETQYF. The CDR3, as DNA: TGTGCCAGCACCCCGGCGACCGGCATGGAGACCCAGTACTTC.

The chain links TRBV7-2 to TRBJ2-5, with TRBD1 identical over 9 bases. Trimming removed 6 bases from V and 1 base from J; junction bases left unmatched: 15. The CDR3 extends over 18 amino acids. CDR1 and CDR2 (germline): SGHTA, FQGNSA. The CDR3 coding sequence is TGTGCCAGCAGAACCGGGACAGGGCACAACCCGGCCCAAGAGACCCAGTACTTC. Its protein is CASRTGTGHNPAQETQYF.

The J gene is TRBJ1-1, the V gene TRBV6-6; tentatively, D is TRBD1 (5 bases). The CDR3 totals 15 residues. V was trimmed by 4 bases and J by 3 bases, leaving 15 bases between them. CDR1 is MNHNY, CDR2 SVGAGI, per germline (reference sequence). Here the CDR3 DNA reads TGTGCCAGCAGTTCCACCGGACAAGACTACACTGAAGCTTTCTTT. Residues: CASSSTGQDYTEAFF.

This clone was found once. The chain couples TRBV12-3 or TRBV12-4 to TRBJ1-1; TRBD1 is a possible D gene (5 bases). Trimming took off 6 bases at V and 9 bases at J, with 14 bases between the two ends. The CDR3 covers 12 residues. The CDR3 spells CASRSGPGKAFF. CDR3 in DNA: TGTGCCAGCAGGTCAGGGCCGGGAAAAGCTTTCTTT.

J is TRBJ1-3 and V is TRBV18; D is possibly TRBD1 (6 bases). Germline values: CDR1 KGHSH, CDR2 LQKENI. Trimming cost V 3 bases and J 5 bases, with 11 bases left between them. This CDR3 has 14 residues. DNA of the CDR3: TGTGCCAGCTCACCCGGGGGCGGCCGAAACACCATATATTTT. This codes for CASSPGGGRNTIYF.

V is TRBV5-1 and J is TRBJ2-1, with D possibly TRBD2 on 7 matching bases. The CDR3 sequence is 13 residues long. Trimming took off 4 bases at V and 8 bases at J, with 13 bases between the two ends. CDR1 SGHRS and CDR2 YFSETQ come from the germline V gene. CDR3 region: CASSRRGGDEQFF. The CDR3 DNA reads TGCGCCAGCAGCCGTAGGGGGGGCGATGAGCAGTTCTTC.

The chain uses TRBV10-3 and TRBJ2-2; possible D gene TRBD1, 5 bases. V shed 9 bases and J shed 5 bases, with 16 bases lying between them. Germline-derived CDR1 and CDR2 are ENHRY and SYGVKD. The CDR3 spans 14 residues. CDR3 nucleotides: TGTGCCATGAAAGGGGCTGACCTAACCGGGGAGCTGTTTTTT. This encodes CAMKGADLTGELFF.

The chain couples TRBV11-2 to TRBJ1-3; 8 bases line up with TRBD1. The CDR3 is made up of 16 amino acids. The germline CDR1 and CDR2 sequences are SGHAT and FQNNGV. The V and J ends lost 3 bases and 0 bases, in that order; junction bases with no gene match: 4. DNA of the CDR3: TGTGCCAGCAGCTTGTACAGGGGGAACTCTGGAAACACCATATATTTT. Its translation is CASSLYRGNSGNTIYF.

This clone was seen more than once but under ten times. The chain employs TRBV9 and TRBJ2-7; possible D gene TRBD2, 6 bases. This CDR3 region has 14 residues. The germline V and J ends were trimmed by 0 bases and 7 bases, with 14 bases remaining between them. The germline V gene encodes CDR1 SGDLS and CDR2 YYNGEE. The DNA of the CDR3 is TGTGCCAGCAGCGTAGCTAGTCTAGCGTCGGAGCAGTACTTC. Its translation: CASSVASLASEQYF.

This chain uses TRBV6-5 with TRBJ1-3, with 10 nucleotides matching TRBD1. This CDR3 has 15 residues. Germline V lookup: CDR1 MNHEY, CDR2 SVGAGI. J lost 0 bases, V lost 6 bases, and 2 bases had no gene match. As DNA, the CDR3 is TGTGCCAGCAGGGGGGACAGGGGCTCTGGAAACACCATATATTTT. It codes for CASRGDRGSGNTIYF.

This clone has more than one count but fewer than ten. This chain uses TRBV5-6 with TRBJ2-7, with 9 nucleotides matching TRBD2. The germline CDR1 and CDR2 sequences are SGHDT and YYEEEE. This CDR3 has 16 amino acids. Trimming removed 4 bases from V and 3 bases from J; junction bases left unmatched: 11. The CDR3 is CASSKSLAGSFYEQYF. The CDR3 nucleotides read TGTGCCAGCAGCAAAAGCCTAGCGGGGTCCTTCTACGAGCAGTACTTC.

The chain employs TRBV9 and TRBJ2-1; 12 nucleotides align to TRBD2. The CDR3 has 16 residues. The V segment lost 0 bases and the J segment 8 bases; nucleotides outside the gene matches: 6. Germline CDR1 SGDLS, CDR2 YYNGEE. The CDR3 sequence: CASSVDLAGGRDEQFF. CDR3 DNA: TGTGCCAGCAGCGTAGATCTAGCGGGAGGGCGCGATGAGCAGTTCTTC.

This clone was detected only once. CDR3 DNA sequence: TGTGCCAGCAGCAATCCAGGGGGCACTGAAGCTTTCTTT. Its translation is CASSNPGGTEAFF. The chain joins TRBV5-5 to TRBJ1-1, with TRBD1 identical over 7 bases. Germline CDR1 SGHKS, CDR2 YYEKEE (reference sequence). The CDR3 runs to 13 residues. V lost 4 bases to trimming and J lost 4 bases; unmatched junction nucleotides: 4.

DNA of the CDR3: TGTGCCTGTTCCCACAGGGGTGAGCAGTTCTTC. Amino acid sequence: CACSHRGEQFF. V and J are TRBV30 and TRBJ2-1; 7 bases match TRBD1. The germline gives CDR1 GTSNPN, CDR2 SVGIG (reference sequence). The CDR3 is made up of 11 amino acids. The trim removed 6 bases at V and 9 bases at J, leaving 5 bases unmatched.

The rearrangement joins TRBV25-1 to TRBJ1-5; D possibly corresponds to TRBD1 (5 bases). The ends were cut back, 5 bases at V and 9 bases at J, with 14 bases in the middle. The CDR3 covers 13 residues. CDR1 MGHDK and CDR2 SYGVNS come from the germline V gene. This chain's CDR3 is CASSSGALRPQHF. The CDR3 coding sequence is TGTGCCAGCAGTAGTGGGGCCTTGCGGCCCCAGCATTTT.